These T cell receptor beta chains were read from a single sample in a study of regulatory T cells in long-lasting Graves disease. A single record per CDR3 protein comes from TCRdb applying MiXCR to the multiplex PCR reads. The repertoire includes 560,000 or so distinct CDR3 sequences, about 16% of them detected once, and 12% sits in the top ten. In addition, the sample was reused for a study of T cells in Graves' hyperthyroidism and ophthalmopathy.

Sequences were derived from peripheral blood mononuclear cells (PBMCs), sampled at new diagnosis, from a patient treated with antithyroid drugs. The origin of the receptors is a man aged 18 to 30 with Graves disease. The conserved cysteine and the conserved F or W are not part of the CDR3 here.

V: TRBV20-1
CDR3: SVEEANQPQH

V: TRBV3-1
CDR3: ASSQIRGSYNEQF

V: TRBV7-9
CDR3: ASSLAYHEQY

V: TRBV12-3/TRBV12-4
CDR3: ASTARGADTDTQY

V: TRBV13
CDR3: ASSLGAGKYEQY

V: TRBV7-9
CDR3: ASSPPQGWSYGYT

V: TRBV9
CDR3: ASSPHRGPQPQH

V: TRBV29-1
CDR3: SVEEGASEGLGQY

V: TRBV20-1
CDR3: SARAPPGQGREGSYNSPLH

V: TRBV11-2
CDR3: ASSLLRGPTYEQY

V: TRBV5-4
CDR3: ASSPTGGGGRATGELF

V: TRBV6-9
CDR3: ASSYSVDNYGYT

V: TRBV5-1
CDR3: ASSLDEGAYEQY

V: TRBV30
CDR3: AWSGGRWAF

V: TRBV27
CDR3: ATRTGANEQF

V: TRBV7-9
CDR3: ASSLANAGEAF

V: TRBV5-1
CDR3: ASSLVASRRTEAF

V: TRBV7-9
CDR3: ASSLALGDTGELF

V: TRBV3-1
CDR3: VSSQATAGGDTQY

V: TRBV13
CDR3: ASSSASGSDTGELF

V: TRBV29-1
CDR3: SVLTQRQTYNEQF

V: TRBV2
CDR3: ASTIDQGTPLGEQY

V: TRBV9
CDR3: ASSFLDRAPSGANVLT

V: TRBV3-1
CDR3: ASSQDRGTASTETQY

V: TRBV4-1
CDR3: ASSQLGGGPYEQY

V: TRBV6-4
CDR3: ASSLTGQGNNEQF

V: TRBV11-2
CDR3: ASSLGKDLREQY

V: TRBV20-1
CDR3: SALRDNTEAF

V: TRBV3-1
CDR3: ASSHSGGYEQY

V: TRBV30
CDR3: AWSVGAGDYEQY

V: TRBV27
CDR3: ASSLSPKTGRYEQY

V: TRBV5-1
CDR3: ASSLYGTADNSPLH

V: TRBV27
CDR3: ASKALAAKNIQY

V: TRBV20-1
CDR3: SATRRTGDTGELF

V: TRBV20-1
CDR3: SARDLSPAPQEAF

V: TRBV14
CDR3: ASSQVGGYT

V: TRBV12-5
CDR3: ASGLGIPGQGTLFGPYEQY

V: TRBV3-1
CDR3: ASSQAYGYT

V: TRBV15
CDR3: ATSRAGLAGAGELF

V: TRBV7-9
CDR3: ASSLITQGTVNYGYT

V: TRBV29-1
CDR3: SVEDATTYEQY

V: TRBV7-3
CDR3: ASSVLAGGPYEQY

V: TRBV3-1
CDR3: ASSHKGLAGAHSYNEQF

V: TRBV25-1
CDR3: ASSDRLYEQY

V: TRBV12-3/TRBV12-4
CDR3: ASSFRRGYQPQH

V: TRBV5-1
CDR3: ASSPGLAGGSYNEQF

V: TRBV6-1
CDR3: ASMRDSYNEQF

V: TRBV28
CDR3: ASNGLRGLPGEKLF

V: TRBV29-1
CDR3: SVEVAQGAGDYGYT

V: TRBV12-3/TRBV12-4
CDR3: ASREQHHPYEQY

V: TRBV20-1
CDR3: SAGRAVLNEQF

V: TRBV20-1
CDR3: SARYGGNEQF

V: TRBV27
CDR3: ASRRPQTSTDTQY

V: TRBV20-1
CDR3: SASQPPHYGYT

V: TRBV6-5
CDR3: ASSYGTAVGIGYGYT

V: TRBV2
CDR3: ASSTERGSYEQY